This T cell receptor (beta chain) came from a study of T cell responses to AZD1222 COVID-19 vaccine. On this clone: Antigen specificity is unknown.

The CDR3 runs to 14 residues. V was clipped by 8 bases and J by 7 bases, with 18 bases between them. CDR1 is MNHEY and CDR2 is SMNVEV in the germline V gene (reference sequence). Sequenced by immunoSEQ multiplex PCR; TCRdb stores in-frame clones only, minus some. The repertoire holds roughly 100,000 clones, approximately 88% seen once, with 17% in the top ten. Study observations and caveats: Only a handful of AZD1222 recipients, several in all, had baseline seropositivity. Dominant CD4 TCR responses targeted spike regions 160-218 and 743-854. Reportedly, nearly half the spike-specific TCRs target unmutated variant regions. The peak T cell response came first, and repertoires were sampled only after it.

The V gene is TRBV27, the J gene TRBJ2-1, with D perhaps assigned TRBD1 or TRBD2 (5 bases each). This sequence was found in an adult in good health. The sample consisted of peripheral blood, taken on day 0 of AZD1222 vaccination. The CDR3 DNA sequence: TGTGCCAGCTCAGACGGGACCCTTATAAATGAGCAGTTCTTC. Its translation is CASSDGTLINEQFF.